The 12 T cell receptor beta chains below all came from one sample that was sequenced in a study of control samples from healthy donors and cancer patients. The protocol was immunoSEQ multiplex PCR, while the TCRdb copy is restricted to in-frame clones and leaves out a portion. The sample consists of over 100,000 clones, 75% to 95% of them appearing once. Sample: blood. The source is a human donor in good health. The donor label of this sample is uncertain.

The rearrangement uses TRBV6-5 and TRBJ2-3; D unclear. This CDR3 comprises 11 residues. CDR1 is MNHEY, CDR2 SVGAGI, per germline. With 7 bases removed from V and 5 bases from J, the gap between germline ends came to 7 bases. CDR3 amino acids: CASISVDTQYF. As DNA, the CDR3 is TGTGCCAGCATTTCGGTAGATACGCAGTATTTT.

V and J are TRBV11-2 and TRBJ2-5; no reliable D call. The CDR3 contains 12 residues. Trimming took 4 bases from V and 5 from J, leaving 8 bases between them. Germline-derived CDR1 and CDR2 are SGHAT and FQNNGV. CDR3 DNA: TGTGCCAGCAGCTCTCCGGATGAGACCCAGTACTTC. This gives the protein CASSSPDETQYF. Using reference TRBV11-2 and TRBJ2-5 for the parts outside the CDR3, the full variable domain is EAGVAQSPRYKIIEKRQSVAFWCNPISGHATLYWYQQILGQGPKLLIQFQNNGVVDDSQLPKDRFSAERLKGVDSTLKIQPAKLEDSAVYLCASSSPDETQYFGPGTRLLVL.

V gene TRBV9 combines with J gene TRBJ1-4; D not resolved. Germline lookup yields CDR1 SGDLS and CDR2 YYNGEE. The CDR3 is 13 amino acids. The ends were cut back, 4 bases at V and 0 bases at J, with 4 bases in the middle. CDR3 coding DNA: TGTGCCAGCAGCTCGGCAACTAATGAAAAACTGTTTTTT. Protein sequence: CASSSATNEKLFF.

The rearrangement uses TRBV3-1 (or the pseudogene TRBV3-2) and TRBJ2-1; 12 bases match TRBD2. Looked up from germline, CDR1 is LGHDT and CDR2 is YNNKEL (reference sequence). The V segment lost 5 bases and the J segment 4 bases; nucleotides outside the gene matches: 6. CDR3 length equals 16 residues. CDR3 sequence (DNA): TGTGCCAGCAGCTCCCGGACTAGCGGGGCTTACAATGAGCAGTTCTTC. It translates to CASSSRTSGAYNEQFF.

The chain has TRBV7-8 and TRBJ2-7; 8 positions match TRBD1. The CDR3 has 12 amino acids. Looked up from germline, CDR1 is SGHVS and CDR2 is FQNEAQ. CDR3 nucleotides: TGTGCCAGCAGCTTAGCCGGGGACAGGCGGGACGTC. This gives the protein CASSLAGDRRDV.

CDR3 protein: CASSYSRGRDTQYF. The CDR3, as DNA: TGTGCCAGCAGTTACTCCCGGGGGCGAGATACGCAGTATTTT. The chain joins TRBV6-5 to TRBJ2-3; perhaps D is TRBD1 or TRBD2 (6 bases each). The CDR3 extends over 14 amino acids. Germline-derived CDR1 and CDR2 are MNHEY and SVGAGI. The V end lost 0 bases, the J end lost 5 bases, and 9 bases lay between the germline ends.

CDR3 in DNA: TGCAGCGTTGAAGCCCACTCTGGAAACACCATATATTTT. Residues: CSVEAHSGNTIYF. The chain links TRBV29-1 to TRBJ1-3; no definite D call. This CDR3 is 13 amino acids long. V lost 1 base, J lost 0 bases, and 4 bases lay in between. Germline CDR1 SQVTM, CDR2 ANQGSEA.

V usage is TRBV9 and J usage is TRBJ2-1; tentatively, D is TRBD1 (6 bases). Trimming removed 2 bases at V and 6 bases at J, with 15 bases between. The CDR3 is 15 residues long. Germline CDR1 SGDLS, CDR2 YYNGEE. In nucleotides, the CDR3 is TGTGCCAGCAGCGTCTCCGGGACACAAGGCAATGAGCAGTTCTTC. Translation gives CASSVSGTQGNEQFF.

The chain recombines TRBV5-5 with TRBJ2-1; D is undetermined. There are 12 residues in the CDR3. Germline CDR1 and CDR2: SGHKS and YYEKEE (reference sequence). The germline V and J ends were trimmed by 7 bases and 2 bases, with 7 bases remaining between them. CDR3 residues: CASVTPYNEQFF. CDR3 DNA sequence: TGTGCCAGCGTCACCCCCTACAATGAGCAGTTCTTC.

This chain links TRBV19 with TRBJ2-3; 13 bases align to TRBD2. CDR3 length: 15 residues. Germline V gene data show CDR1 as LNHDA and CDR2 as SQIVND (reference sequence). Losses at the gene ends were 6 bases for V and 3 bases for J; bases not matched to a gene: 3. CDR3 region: CASRRLAGGTDTQYF. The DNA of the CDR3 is TGTGCCAGTAGGAGACTAGCGGGGGGAACAGATACGCAGTATTTT.

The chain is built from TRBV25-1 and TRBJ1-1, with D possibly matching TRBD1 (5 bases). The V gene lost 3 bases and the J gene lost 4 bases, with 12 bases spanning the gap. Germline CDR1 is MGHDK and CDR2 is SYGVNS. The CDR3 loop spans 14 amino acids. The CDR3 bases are TGTGCCAGCAGTGATGGAGGGGTGTCCACTGAAGCTTTCTTT. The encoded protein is CASSDGGVSTEAFF.

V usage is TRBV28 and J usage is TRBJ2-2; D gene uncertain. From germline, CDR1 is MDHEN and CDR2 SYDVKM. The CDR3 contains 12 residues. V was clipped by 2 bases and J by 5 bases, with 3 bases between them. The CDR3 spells CASSLGTGELFF. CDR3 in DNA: TGTGCCAGCAGTTTAGGGACCGGGGAGCTGTTTTTT. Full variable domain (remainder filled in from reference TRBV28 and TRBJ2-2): DVKVTQSSRYLVKRTGEKVFLECVQDMDHENMFWYRQDPGLGLRLIYFSYDVKMKEKGDIPEGYSVSREKKERFSLILESASTNQTSMYLCASSLGTGELFFGEGSRLTVL.